What follows are 16 T cell receptor beta chains derived from one specimen sequenced in a study of vaccination and CD4 T cells after COVID-19. Cultured CD4+ T-cell DNA underwent Oncomine TCR Beta short-read sequencing. From the PCR reads, TCRdb called clonotypes with MiXCR, one entry per CDR3 protein. In the table there are about 20,000 distinct CDR3 sequences, about 42% of which are singletons. Stated treatment: roughly nine-day PBMC culture with coronavirus spike peptide pools or control peptides (ViraFEST assay). Antigens of these TCRs are unknown. The sample here was CD4+ T cells from blood, cultured in vitro, taken before SARS-CoV-2 vaccination. All receptors derive from a human donor who received a COVID-19 vaccine.

A few counts support this clonotype. The V call is TRBV7-3, the J call TRBJ2-5; D gene uncertain. Germline values: CDR1 SGHTA, CDR2 FQGTGA. This CDR3 is built from 13 residues. The V and J ends lost 1 base and 5 bases respectively, with 8 bases between them. CDR3 DNA sequence: TGTGCCAGCAGCTTAATGGCTCTTGAGACCCAGTACTTC. Amino acid sequence: CASSLMALETQYF.

V gene TRBV7-2 combines with J gene TRBJ2-5; D gene ambiguous. This CDR3 has 13 residues. Trimming removed 5 bases at V and 5 bases at J, with 12 bases between. Germline assignment: CDR1 SGHTA and CDR2 FQGNSA. CDR3 nucleotides: TGTGCCAGCAGCATCCAACTGGGGGAGACCCAGTACTTC. This sequence encodes CASSIQLGETQYF. Full variable domain (rest looked up from reference TRBV7-2 and TRBJ2-5): GAGVSQSPSNKVTEKGKDVELRCDPISGHTALYWYRQSLGQGLEFLIYFQGNSAPDKSGLPSDRFSAERTGGSVSTLTIQRTQQEDSAVYLCASSIQLGETQYFGPGTRLLVL.

This clonotype was seen a few times. The chain links TRBV2 to TRBJ1-6; 7 nucleotides line up with TRBD1. Losses at the gene ends were 6 bases for V and 8 bases for J; bases not matched to a gene: 7. The CDR3 spans 14 residues. CDR1 and CDR2 (germline): SNHLY, FYNNEI. CDR3 bases: TGTGCCAGCAGCGAGACAGGGACCTATTCACCCCTCCACTTT. Its translation is CASSETGTYSPLHF.

This clonotype counts as medium-sized. The genes are TRBV4-1 and TRBJ1-1; 9 bases match TRBD1. Germline V gives CDR1 MGHRA, CDR2 YSYEKL. CDR3 length: 16 amino acids. V lost 5 bases, J lost 4 bases, and 11 bases stayed unmatched. The CDR3 region has the DNA TGCGCCAGCAGCGCCACACAGGGGGCGCGGGGCACTGAAGCTTTCTTT. Its protein product is CASSATQGARGTEAFF.

The rearrangement links TRBV10-3 to TRBJ2-5; D may be TRBD2 (7 bases). Germline V lookup: CDR1 ENHRY, CDR2 SYGVKD. The CDR3 covers 13 residues. Trimming cost V 5 bases and J 5 bases, with 12 bases left between them. CDR3 in DNA: TGTGCCATCAGTCCGGGGGGCGGGGAGACCCAGTACTTC. Its translation is CAISPGGGETQYF.

This clonotype was seen only a few times. The chain employs TRBV10-3 and TRBJ1-2, with 9 bases fitting TRBD1. Trimming took 6 bases from V and 3 from J; bases not matched to a gene: 8. Looked up from germline, CDR1 is ENHRY and CDR2 is SYGVKD. CDR3 length: 15 residues. This CDR3 is CAIRPGQGSDYGYTF. The CDR3 DNA reads as TGTGCCATCAGGCCGGGACAGGGATCGGACTATGGCTACACCTTC.

In its sample, this clonotype was seen a few times. V and J are TRBV7-3 and TRBJ2-3; 15 bases agree with TRBD2. The length of the CDR3 is 21 residues. Germline values: CDR1 SGHTA, CDR2 FQGTGA. The junction had 16 bases not matched to a gene; V was cut back by 5 bases and J by 1 base. The chain's CDR3 is CASSPYMPGLAGGGGTDTQYF. The CDR3 nucleotides are TGTGCCAGCAGCCCCTACATGCCGGGACTAGCGGGGGGCGGGGGCACAGATACGCAGTATTTT.

The V call is TRBV5-1, the J call TRBJ2-3, with D perhaps given as TRBD1 or TRBD2 (5 bases each). V lost 4 bases and J lost 5, with 17 bases in between. Germline lookup yields CDR1 SGHRS and CDR2 YFSETQ. The CDR3 runs to 15 residues. CDR3 sequence (DNA): TGCGCCAGCAGCCTAGAGGGGCATCGAGGAGATACGCAGTATTTT. Amino acids: CASSLEGHRGDTQYF.

This clonotype was seen a handful of times. J is TRBJ2-2 and V is TRBV4-2; 8 bases fit TRBD2. V lost 2 bases to trimming and J lost 0 bases; unmatched junction nucleotides: 14. This CDR3 has 20 residues. Germline values: CDR1 LGHNA, CDR2 YNFKEQ. CDR3 residues: CASSQPSLGGGGANTGELFF. In DNA, the CDR3 is TGTGCCAGCAGCCAACCATCGCTCGGGGGGGGCGGTGCGAACACCGGGGAGCTGTTTTTT.

The rearrangement joins TRBV30 to TRBJ1-6; D is undetermined. Germline V gene lookup returns CDR1 GTSNPN and CDR2 SVGIG (reference sequence). The CDR3 contains 11 residues. Between the trimmed V and J ends, which lost 2 bases and 6 bases, there was a span of 2 bases. The CDR3 nucleotides are TGTGCCTGGAGTCGTAATTCACCCCTCCACTTT. Translating gives CAWSRNSPLHF.

This clonotype came up a few times. This chain joins TRBV7-2 and TRBJ1-1; D call uncertain. Trimming removed 2 bases from V and 6 bases from J, with 10 bases in between. The CDR3 totals 13 residues. In germline, CDR1 is SGHTA, CDR2 FQGNSA. Here the CDR3 reads CASSLTPLSEAFF. CDR3 in DNA: TGTGCCAGCAGCTTAACCCCCTTGTCTGAAGCTTTCTTT.

Written as DNA, the CDR3 is TGCGCCAGCAGTCAGGACGGGCTTAATGAAAAACTGTTTTTT. Protein: CASSQDGLNEKLFF. V and J are TRBV23-1 and TRBJ1-4; D unresolved. TRBV23-1 is sorted into the ORF group, with uncertain function. Trimming took off 3 bases at V and 4 bases at J, with 9 bases between the two ends. This CDR3 region has 14 residues.

The rearrangement uses TRBV12-3 or TRBV12-4 and TRBJ2-2; 10 positions match TRBD2. This CDR3 comprises 21 residues. Trimming removed 5 bases from V and 0 bases from J; junction bases left unmatched: 18. CDR3 in amino acids: CASSILKRGGLLTTNTGELFF. Here the CDR3 DNA reads TGTGCCAGCAGTATCCTTAAGCGGGGGGGCCTGTTGACTACGAACACCGGGGAGCTGTTTTTT.

The chain carries TRBV24-1 and TRBJ1-1, with D perhaps TRBD1 (5 bases). Looked up from germline, CDR1 is KGHDR and CDR2 is SFDVKD. CDR3 length equals 19 residues. Trimming took 5 bases from V and 3 from J, leaving 27 bases between them. CDR3 in amino acids: CATSGPTPGSRTGDTEAFF. CDR3 bases: TGTGCCACCAGTGGGCCTACCCCAGGGAGCCGCACCGGGGACACTGAAGCTTTCTTT.

This clonotype was counted between two and nine times. This chain links TRBV15 with TRBJ1-1; 7 bases line up with TRBD1. V lost 5 bases to trimming and J lost 4 bases; unmatched junction nucleotides: 4. From germline, CDR1 is LNHNV and CDR2 YYDKDF (reference sequence). The CDR3 extends over 13 amino acids. The CDR3 nucleotides read TGTGCCACCAGCCAGGGGGTATTCACTGAAGCTTTCTTT. Translated: CATSQGVFTEAFF.

This clonotype was observed a few times. This chain connects TRBV7-6 to TRBJ2-3; D not certain. The V and J ends lost 5 bases and 0 bases respectively, with 15 bases between them. This CDR3 comprises 16 residues. Germline V lookup: CDR1 SGHVS, CDR2 FNYEAQ. The CDR3 DNA follows: TGTGCCAGCAGCCCCCGACTGTCCACTAGCACAGATACGCAGTATTTT. Amino acid sequence: CASSPRLSTSTDTQYF.